This section outlines one TCR beta chain sequence together with its context. Produced via immunoSEQ multiplex PCR; TCRdb's table is partial and in-frame only. The repertoire holds tens of thousands of clones, with 83% as singletons. Germline CDR1 MNHNS, CDR2 SASEGT. V was pared by 3 bases and J by 4 bases, with 13 bases between. This CDR3 contains 15 residues. The data belong to a study of control samples from healthy donors and cancer patients. This clonotype was obtained from a woman aged 55-70 years with lung cancer. The material sequenced was PBMCs. The chain carries TRBV6-1 and TRBJ1-5; tentative D call: TRBD1 (5 bases). The CDR3 nucleotides read TGTGCCAGCAGTGAGGGGGGGAAGGTTAATCAGCCCCAGCATTTT. It yields the protein CASSEGGKVNQPQHF.